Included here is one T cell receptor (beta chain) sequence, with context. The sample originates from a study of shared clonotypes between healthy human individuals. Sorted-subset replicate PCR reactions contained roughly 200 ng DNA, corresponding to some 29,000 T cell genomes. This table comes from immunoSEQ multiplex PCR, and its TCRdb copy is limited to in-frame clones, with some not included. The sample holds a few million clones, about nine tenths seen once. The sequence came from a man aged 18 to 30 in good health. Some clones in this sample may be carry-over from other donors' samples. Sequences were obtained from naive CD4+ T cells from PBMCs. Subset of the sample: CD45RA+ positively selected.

The CDR3 loop is CASSFQGADEQFF. In nucleotides, the CDR3 is TGCGCCAGCAGCTTCCAGGGGGCCGATGAGCAGTTCTTC. The J gene is TRBJ2-1, the V gene TRBV5-1, with 8 bases aligning to TRBD1. The V segment lost 2 bases and the J segment 8 bases; nucleotides outside the gene matches: 3. The CDR3 extends over 13 amino acids. CDR1 and CDR2 (germline): SGHRS, YFSETQ.